Given below is one T cell receptor (beta chain) in context. This entry is derived from a study of patients and donors after allogeneic stem cell transplantation. The CDR3 consists of 14 residues. Trimming took off 2 bases at V and 9 bases at J, with 14 bases between the two ends. TCRdb re-called the RT-PCR reads through MiXCR, storing one row per CDR3 protein. The data hold some 92,000 distinct CDR3 sequences, with around 49% observed a single time. Sequenced: blood, either unsorted or a sorted T cell fraction (not recorded which). The TCR comes from a human donor who was either an allogeneic HSCT recipient or a stem cell or donor lymphocyte infusion donor (not recorded which). It is not recorded whose cells these are; they may come from a transplant donor. The V call is TRBV12-3 or TRBV12-4, the J call TRBJ1-3; D gene unclear. The CDR3 sequence is CASSLSLSGFTIYF. The CDR3 region has the DNA TGTGCCAGCAGTTTAAGCCTCTCCGGGTTCACCATATATTTT.